This is a list of T cell receptor beta chains from one sample in a study of long-term antiretroviral therapy in people with HIV. The protocol was immunoSEQ multiplex PCR, while the TCRdb copy is restricted to in-frame clones and leaves out a portion. The sample holds tens of thousands of clones; around 93% are singletons and the top ten take less than 3%. The material was unsorted PBMCs, obtained approximately 7.4 years after starting antiretroviral therapy. All receptors derive from a man aged 45-65 years with HIV. CDR3s include the opening cysteine and the closing phenylalanine or tryptophan. A D gene is named only where the DNA matches it firmly. A row's size may be missing; if present it is once, few, many or a size class.

j_gene: TRBJ1-3; abundance: -; v_gene: TRBV2; d_gene: -; CDR3aa: CARTQGDSGNTIYF; CDR3nt: TGTGCCAGGACCCAAGGAGATTCTGGAAACACCATATATTTT
j_gene: TRBJ1-1; abundance: -; v_gene: TRBV14; d_gene: -; CDR3aa: CASSQDLGVANTEAFF; CDR3nt: TGTGCCAGCAGCCAAGATCTGGGGGTAGCGAACACTGAAGCTTTCTTT
j_gene: TRBJ1-1; abundance: -; v_gene: TRBV29-1; d_gene: -; CDR3aa: CSVGRGAENTEAFF; CDR3nt: TGCAGCGTTGGCCGGGGGGCAGAGAACACTGAAGCTTTCTTT
j_gene: TRBJ1-1; abundance: -; v_gene: TRBV5-4; d_gene: TRBD1; CDR3aa: CASSFTGGNTEAFF; CDR3nt: TGTGCCAGCAGCTTTACAGGGGGTAACACTGAAGCTTTCTTT
j_gene: TRBJ1-2; abundance: -; v_gene: TRBV15; d_gene: TRBD1; CDR3aa: CATSRDRGLGYTF; CDR3nt: TGTGCCACCAGCAGAGACAGGGGGCTGGGCTACACCTTC
j_gene: TRBJ2-7; abundance: -; v_gene: TRBV6-6; d_gene: TRBD1; CDR3aa: CASSYEGAGYEQYF; CDR3nt: TGTGCCAGCAGTTACGAGGGGGCGGGCTACGAGCAGTACTTC
j_gene: TRBJ2-1; abundance: -; v_gene: TRBV4-1; d_gene: -; CDR3aa: CASSQWEGYNEQFF; CDR3nt: TGCGCCAGCAGCCAATGGGAAGGTTACAATGAGCAGTTCTTC
j_gene: TRBJ1-4; abundance: -; v_gene: TRBV7-9; d_gene: TRBD1; CDR3aa: CASSKGQGSEKLFF; CDR3nt: TGTGCCAGCAGCAAGGGACAGGGCAGTGAAAAACTGTTTTTT
j_gene: TRBJ1-1; abundance: -; v_gene: TRBV19; d_gene: -; CDR3aa: CASSIEAGGNTEAFF; CDR3nt: TGTGCCAGTAGTATAGAGGCTGGGGGGAACACTGAAGCTTTCTTT
j_gene: TRBJ2-7; abundance: -; v_gene: TRBV7-8; d_gene: -; CDR3aa: CASSYGVEREQYF; CDR3nt: TGTGCCAGCAGCTATGGGGTAGAAAGGGAGCAGTACTTC
j_gene: TRBJ2-7; abundance: -; v_gene: TRBV2; d_gene: -; CDR3aa: CASKGASYEQYF; CDR3nt: TGTGCCAGCAAAGGCGCCTCCTACGAGCAGTACTTC
j_gene: TRBJ2-2; abundance: -; v_gene: TRBV4-3; d_gene: TRBD2; CDR3aa: CASSPRLAGGRTGELFF; CDR3nt: TGCGCCAGCAGCCCCCGACTAGCGGGGGGAAGAACCGGGGAGCTGTTTTTT
j_gene: TRBJ2-7; abundance: -; v_gene: TRBV5-4; d_gene: TRBD2; CDR3aa: CASSYLLAGETYEQYF; CDR3nt: TGTGCCAGCAGCTACCTACTGGCGGGGGAGACCTACGAGCAGTACTTC
j_gene: TRBJ2-3; abundance: -; v_gene: TRBV28; d_gene: TRBD2; CDR3aa: CASSPPGLAVTDTQYF; CDR3nt: TGTGCCAGCAGCCCTCCCGGACTAGCGGTGACGGATACGCAGTATTTT
j_gene: TRBJ2-3; abundance: -; v_gene: TRBV7-3; d_gene: -; CDR3aa: CASRGQVTDTQYF; CDR3nt: TGTGCCAGCAGGGGCCAGGTCACAGATACGCAGTATTTT
j_gene: TRBJ1-2; abundance: -; v_gene: TRBV5-5; d_gene: -; CDR3aa: CASSLDRSYGYTF; CDR3nt: TGTGCCAGCAGCTTGGACAGAAGCTATGGCTACACCTTC
j_gene: TRBJ2-2; abundance: once; v_gene: TRBV12-5; d_gene: -; CDR3aa: CASGLVAGELFF; CDR3nt: TGTGCTAGTGGTTTGGTAGCCGGGGAGCTGTTTTTT
j_gene: TRBJ1-5; abundance: once; v_gene: TRBV19; d_gene: -; CDR3aa: CASSAALRSQPQHF; CDR3nt: TGTGCCAGTAGTGCGGCCTTAAGGAGTCAGCCCCAGCATTTT
j_gene: TRBJ2-1; abundance: -; v_gene: TRBV29-1; d_gene: TRBD2; CDR3aa: CSARTSGDGEQFF; CDR3nt: TGCAGCGCTAGGACTAGCGGGGACGGTGAGCAGTTCTTC
j_gene: TRBJ1-5; abundance: -; v_gene: TRBV29-1; d_gene: TRBD1; CDR3aa: CSVQGGSNQPQHF; CDR3nt: TGCAGCGTTCAAGGGGGCAGCAATCAGCCCCAGCATTTT
j_gene: TRBJ1-2; abundance: -; v_gene: TRBV6-5; d_gene: TRBD1; CDR3aa: CASSLGTGGYGYTF; CDR3nt: TGTGCCAGCAGTTTGGGTACAGGGGGCTATGGCTACACCTTC
j_gene: TRBJ2-1; abundance: once; v_gene: TRBV4-1; d_gene: TRBD1; CDR3aa: CASSQDSTGGWSYNEQFF; CDR3nt: TGCGCCAGCAGCCAAGATTCGACAGGGGGTTGGTCCTACAATGAGCAGTTCTTC
j_gene: TRBJ2-3; abundance: -; v_gene: TRBV7-8; d_gene: -; CDR3aa: CASSLGGLLNVDTQYF; CDR3nt: TGTGCCAGCAGCTTAGGGGGACTCTTGAATGTGGATACGCAGTATTTT
j_gene: TRBJ1-2; abundance: -; v_gene: TRBV19; d_gene: -; CDR3aa: CASSISGESYGYTF; CDR3nt: TGTGCCAGTAGTATCTCAGGGGAGTCCTATGGCTACACCTTC
j_gene: TRBJ2-2; abundance: -; v_gene: TRBV7-3; d_gene: -; CDR3aa: CASSLAGTNTGELFF; CDR3nt: TGTGCCAGCAGCTTAGCGGGGACGAACACCGGGGAGCTGTTTTTT
j_gene: TRBJ2-1; abundance: -; v_gene: TRBV27; d_gene: TRBD1; CDR3aa: CASRIQGAGVGQFF; CDR3nt: TGTGCCAGCAGGATACAGGGGGCGGGAGTTGGGCAGTTCTTC
j_gene: TRBJ2-7; abundance: -; v_gene: TRBV5-1; d_gene: -; CDR3aa: CASRVATSYEQYF; CDR3nt: TGCGCCAGCAGGGTGGCGACTTCCTACGAGCAGTACTTC
j_gene: TRBJ1-5; abundance: -; v_gene: TRBV10-3; d_gene: TRBD1; CDR3aa: CAIKDRGLNQPQHF; CDR3nt: TGTGCAATAAAGGACAGGGGCCTCAATCAGCCCCAGCATTTT
j_gene: TRBJ1-5; abundance: -; v_gene: TRBV6-1; d_gene: TRBD1; CDR3aa: CASSGDRVSLQPQHF; CDR3nt: TGTGCCAGCAGTGGGGACAGGGTCTCCCTTCAGCCCCAGCATTTT
j_gene: TRBJ1-1; abundance: -; v_gene: TRBV6-1; d_gene: -; CDR3aa: CASSEFEGSNTEAFF; CDR3nt: TGTGCCAGCAGTGAATTCGAGGGTAGCAACACTGAAGCTTTCTTT
j_gene: TRBJ1-3; abundance: -; v_gene: TRBV10-3; d_gene: -; CDR3aa: CAMTGSSGNTIYF; CDR3nt: TGTGCCATGACGGGGTCTTCTGGAAACACCATATATTTT
j_gene: TRBJ2-4; abundance: -; v_gene: TRBV29-1; d_gene: -; CDR3aa: CSAGRWDVDIQYF; CDR3nt: TGCAGCGCCGGTAGGTGGGATGTGGACATTCAGTACTTC
j_gene: TRBJ1-1; abundance: -; v_gene: TRBV5-5; d_gene: -; CDR3aa: CASSLKHGNTEAFF; CDR3nt: TGTGCCAGCAGCTTGAAACACGGAAACACTGAAGCTTTCTTT
j_gene: TRBJ2-3; abundance: -; v_gene: TRBV11-1; d_gene: TRBD2; CDR3aa: CASSTLRGGSRTDTQYF; CDR3nt: TGTGCCAGCAGCACCCTCCGCGGGGGATCTCGCACAGATACGCAGTATTTT
j_gene: TRBJ2-7; abundance: -; v_gene: TRBV10-3; d_gene: TRBD2; CDR3aa: CAISESRGGAYEQYF; CDR3nt: TGTGCCATCAGTGAGTCAAGGGGAGGGGCCTACGAGCAGTACTTC
j_gene: TRBJ1-2; abundance: -; v_gene: TRBV5-1; d_gene: -; CDR3aa: CASSTDGDYGYTF; CDR3nt: TGCGCCAGCAGCACGGACGGGGACTATGGCTACACCTTC
j_gene: TRBJ2-2; abundance: -; v_gene: TRBV11-2; d_gene: -; CDR3aa: CASSLRGANTGELFF; CDR3nt: TGTGCCAGCAGCTTAAGAGGGGCCAACACCGGGGAGCTGTTTTTT
j_gene: TRBJ2-2; abundance: once; v_gene: TRBV7-3; d_gene: -; CDR3aa: CASSSQTAGELFF; CDR3nt: TGTGCCAGCAGCTCACAGACTGCCGGGGAGCTGTTTTTT
j_gene: TRBJ2-1; abundance: -; v_gene: TRBV10-2; d_gene: TRBD2; CDR3aa: CASSEGTSGGPAYNEQFF; CDR3nt: TGCGCCAGCAGTGAAGGGACTAGCGGGGGGCCCGCCTACAATGAGCAGTTCTTC
j_gene: TRBJ2-2; abundance: -; v_gene: TRBV4-3; d_gene: -; CDR3aa: CASSQDPARGRIGELFF; CDR3nt: TGCGCCAGCAGCCAAGATCCGGCCCGGGGGAGGATCGGGGAGCTGTTTTTT
j_gene: TRBJ2-7; abundance: -; v_gene: TRBV14; d_gene: -; CDR3aa: CASSRGSGYEQYF; CDR3nt: TGTGCCAGCAGCCGGGGTTCAGGTTACGAGCAGTACTTC
j_gene: TRBJ2-1; abundance: -; v_gene: TRBV5-4; d_gene: -; CDR3aa: CASSSMPSDYNEQFF; CDR3nt: TGTGCCAGCAGCTCGATGCCCTCCGACTACAATGAGCAGTTCTTC